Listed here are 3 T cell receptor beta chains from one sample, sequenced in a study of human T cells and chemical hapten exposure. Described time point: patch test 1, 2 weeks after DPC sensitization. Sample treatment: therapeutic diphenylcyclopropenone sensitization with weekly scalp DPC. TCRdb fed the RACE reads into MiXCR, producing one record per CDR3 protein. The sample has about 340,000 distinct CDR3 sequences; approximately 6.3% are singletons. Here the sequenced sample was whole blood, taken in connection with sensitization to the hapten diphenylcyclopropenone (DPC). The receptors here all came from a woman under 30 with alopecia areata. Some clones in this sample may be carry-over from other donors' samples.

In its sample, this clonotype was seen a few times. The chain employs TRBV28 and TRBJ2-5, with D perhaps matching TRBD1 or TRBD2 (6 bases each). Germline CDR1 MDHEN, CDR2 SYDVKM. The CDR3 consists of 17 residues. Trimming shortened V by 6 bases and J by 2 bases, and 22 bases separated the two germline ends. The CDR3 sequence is CASSSRPGARGQETQYF. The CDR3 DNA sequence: TGTGCCAGCAGCTCCCGTCCAGGGGCGCGGGGTCAAGAGACCCAGTACTTC.

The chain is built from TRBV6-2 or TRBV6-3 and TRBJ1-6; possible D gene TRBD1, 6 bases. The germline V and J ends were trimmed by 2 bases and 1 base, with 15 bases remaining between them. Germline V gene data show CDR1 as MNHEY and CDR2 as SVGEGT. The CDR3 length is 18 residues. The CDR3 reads CASSYAPGQDSYNSPLHF. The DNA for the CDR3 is TGTGCCAGCAGTTACGCTCCGGGACAAGATTCCTATAATTCACCCCTCCACTTT.

For the CDR3, the DNA is TGTGCCAGCAGTGAATGGGGGAACCCCTACTCCGATTCACCCCTCCACTTT. Its protein is CASSEWGNPYSDSPLHF. The V gene is TRBV6-1, the J gene TRBJ1-6, with a tentative D call TRBD1 (5 bases). CDR3 length equals 17 residues. Germline-derived CDR1 and CDR2 are MNHNS and SASEGT. The V gene lost 2 bases and the J gene lost 8 bases, with 19 bases spanning the gap.